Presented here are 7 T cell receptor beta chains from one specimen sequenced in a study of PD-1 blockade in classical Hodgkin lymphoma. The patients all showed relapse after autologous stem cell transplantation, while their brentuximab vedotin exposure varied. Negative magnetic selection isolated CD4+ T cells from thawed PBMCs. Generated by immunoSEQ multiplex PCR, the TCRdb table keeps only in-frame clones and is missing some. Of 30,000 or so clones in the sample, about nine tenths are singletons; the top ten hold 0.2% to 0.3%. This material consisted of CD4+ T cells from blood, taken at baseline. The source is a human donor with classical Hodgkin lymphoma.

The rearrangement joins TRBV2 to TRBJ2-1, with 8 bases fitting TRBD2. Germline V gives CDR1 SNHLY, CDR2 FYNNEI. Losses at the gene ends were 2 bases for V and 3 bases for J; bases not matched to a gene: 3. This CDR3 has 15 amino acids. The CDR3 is CASSETSGNYNEQFF. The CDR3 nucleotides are TGTGCCAGCAGTGAAACTAGCGGAAACTACAATGAGCAGTTCTTC.

CDR3 in DNA: TGTGCCAGCAGCCAAGCTACCCCCCTAGCGGCAACCCGGGAGACCCAGTACTTC. The encoded protein is CASSQATPLAATRETQYF. The chain joins TRBV14 to TRBJ2-5, with 7 nucleotides matching TRBD2. There are 18 residues in the CDR3. With V trimmed by 1 base and J by 5 bases, 16 bases remained unmatched. Germline lookup yields CDR1 SGHDN and CDR2 FVKESK.

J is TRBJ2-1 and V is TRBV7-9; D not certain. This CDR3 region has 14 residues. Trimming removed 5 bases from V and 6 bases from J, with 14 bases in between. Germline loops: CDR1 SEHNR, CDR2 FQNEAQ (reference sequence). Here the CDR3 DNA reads TGTGCCAGCAGCCATAGTGGCTTAGCCAATGAGCAGTTCTTC. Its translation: CASSHSGLANEQFF.

This chain's CDR3 is CASSSAGTDVNEQFF. CDR3 in DNA: TGCGCCAGCAGCTCTGCCGGGACAGACGTGAATGAGCAGTTCTTC. The J gene is TRBJ2-1, the V gene TRBV5-1; 7 bases match TRBD1. V lost 3 bases and J lost 7; bases outside the gene matches: 10. The CDR3 spans 15 residues. The germline CDR1 and CDR2 sequences are SGHRS and YFSETQ.

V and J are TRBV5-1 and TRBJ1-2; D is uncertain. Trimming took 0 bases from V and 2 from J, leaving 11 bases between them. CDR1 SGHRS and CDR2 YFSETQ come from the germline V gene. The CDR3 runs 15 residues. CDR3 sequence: CASSLEQWRNYGYTF. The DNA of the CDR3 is TGCGCCAGCAGCTTGGAGCAGTGGAGGAACTATGGCTACACCTTC.

CDR3 in DNA: TGCAGCGGATACAGGGACACCGGGGAGCTGTTTTTT. It translates to CSGYRDTGELFF. The V gene is TRBV29-1, the J gene TRBJ2-2, with TRBD1 as a possible D gene (6 bases). The CDR3 extends over 12 amino acids. From germline, CDR1 is SQVTM and CDR2 ANQGSEA. V dropped 7 bases and J dropped 3 bases, with 9 bases sitting between them.

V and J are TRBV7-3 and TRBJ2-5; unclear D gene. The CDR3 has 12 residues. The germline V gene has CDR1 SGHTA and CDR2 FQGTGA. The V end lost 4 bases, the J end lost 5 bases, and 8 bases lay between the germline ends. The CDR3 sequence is CASSSPGETQYF. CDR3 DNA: TGTGCCAGCAGCTCCCCCGGGGAGACCCAGTACTTC. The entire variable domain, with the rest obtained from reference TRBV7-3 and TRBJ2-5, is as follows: GAGVSQTPSNKVTEKGKYVELRCDPISGHTALYWYRQSLGQGPEFLIYFQGTGAADDSGLPNDRFFAVRPEGSVSTLKIQRTERGDSAVYLCASSSPGETQYFGPGTRLLVL.